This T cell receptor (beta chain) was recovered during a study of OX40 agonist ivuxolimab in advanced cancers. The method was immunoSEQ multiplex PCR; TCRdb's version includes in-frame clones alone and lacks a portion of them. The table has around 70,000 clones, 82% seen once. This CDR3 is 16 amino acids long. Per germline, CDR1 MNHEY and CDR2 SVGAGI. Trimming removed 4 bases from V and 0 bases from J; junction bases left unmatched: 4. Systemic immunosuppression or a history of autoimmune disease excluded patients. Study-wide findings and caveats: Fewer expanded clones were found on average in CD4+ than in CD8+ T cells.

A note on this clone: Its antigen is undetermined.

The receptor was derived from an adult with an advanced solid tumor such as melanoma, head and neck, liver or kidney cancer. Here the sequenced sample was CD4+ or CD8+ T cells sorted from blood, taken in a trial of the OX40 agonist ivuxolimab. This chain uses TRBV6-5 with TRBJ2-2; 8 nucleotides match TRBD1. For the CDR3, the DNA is TGTGCCAGCAGTTCTGACAGGGGAGCGAACACCGGGGAGCTGTTTTTT. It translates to CASSSDRGANTGELFF.